This T cell receptor (beta chain) stems from a study of T cell changes during pregnancy in multiple sclerosis. Profiled with immunoSEQ multiplex PCR; TCRdb holds only in-frame clones, not every one. Of roughly 80,000 clones in the sample, 92% were seen once. The V end was cut by 3 bases, the J end by 7 bases, with 11 bases between. The germline CDR1 and CDR2 sequences are SGHDT and YYEEEE. This CDR3 has 13 residues. The sample was peripheral blood, taken before pregnancy. This chain links TRBV5-6 with TRBJ1-3, with a possible D match to TRBD1 (6 bases). This receptor was identified in a female donor with multiple sclerosis, enrolled in a pregnancy study. CDR3 sequence (DNA): TGTGCCAGCAGCTCAGGACAGCCCAACACCATATATTTT. This encodes CASSSGQPNTIYF.